This is a list of T cell receptor beta chains from one sample in a study of blood T cell repertoires in COVID-19. Here immunoSEQ multiplex PCR was the method, and the copy in TCRdb shows in-frame clones only, minus some. The sample lists roughly 390,000 clones, 75% to 90% occurring once. Sequencing was carried out using peripheral blood. The receptors here all came from a woman aged 18-35 years with acute or convalescent COVID-19. CDR3s include the opening cysteine and the closing phenylalanine or tryptophan. A D gene is named only where the DNA matches it firmly. Clone size is given for some rows only: seen once, a few or many times, or a class if the clone is expanded.

v_call: TRBV2
j_call: TRBJ2-1
d_call: -
clone_size: -
cdr3_nt: TGTGCCAGCAAAGCGTTAAGCTCCTACAATGAGCAGTTCTTC
cdr3_aa: CASKALSSYNEQFF

v_call: TRBV30
j_call: TRBJ2-7
d_call: TRBD1
clone_size: once
cdr3_nt: TGTGCCTCCGATCTTCAGGGGGCGGGTTTCAACTACGAGCAGTACTTC
cdr3_aa: CASDLQGAGFNYEQYF

v_call: TRBV18
j_call: TRBJ2-6
d_call: -
clone_size: once
cdr3_nt: TGTGCCAGCTCACTGACAGAAAGCCCCTCTGGGGCCAACGTCCTGACTTTC
cdr3_aa: CASSLTESPSGANVLTF

v_call: TRBV28
j_call: TRBJ2-7
d_call: TRBD1
clone_size: -
cdr3_nt: TGTGCCAGCAGAACCCGAGAGGCCGGGACAGGGGTTACCTACGAGCAGTACTTC
cdr3_aa: CASRTREAGTGVTYEQYF

v_call: TRBV3-1/TRBV3-2
j_call: TRBJ1-6
d_call: -
clone_size: few
cdr3_nt: TGTGCCAGCAGCCAAGGGGAGAATTCACCCCTCCACTTT
cdr3_aa: CASSQGENSPLHF

v_call: TRBV28
j_call: TRBJ1-6
d_call: TRBD1
clone_size: few
cdr3_nt: TGTGCCAGTCTAAACAGGGGAAGCTCACCCCTCCACTTT
cdr3_aa: CASLNRGSSPLHF

v_call: TRBV6-5
j_call: TRBJ2-1
d_call: TRBD1
clone_size: -
cdr3_nt: TGTGCCAGCAGTCTGACAGGGTTCTACAATGAGCAGTTCTTC
cdr3_aa: CASSLTGFYNEQFF

v_call: TRBV10-1
j_call: TRBJ1-5
d_call: -
clone_size: few
cdr3_nt: TGCGCCAGCAGTGTAGATGTGGGAGGGTGGGATCAGCCCCAGCATTTT
cdr3_aa: CASSVDVGGWDQPQHF

v_call: TRBV7-9
j_call: TRBJ1-2
d_call: -
clone_size: -
cdr3_nt: TGTGCCAGCACCTCCCCCCAGCAGGACTATGGCTACACCTTC
cdr3_aa: CASTSPQQDYGYTF

v_call: TRBV7-9
j_call: TRBJ1-4
d_call: TRBD1
clone_size: -
cdr3_nt: TGTGCCAGCAGTAGGACAGGCCTGAATGAAAAACTGTTTTTT
cdr3_aa: CASSRTGLNEKLFF

v_call: TRBV10-3
j_call: TRBJ1-2
d_call: TRBD1
clone_size: once
cdr3_nt: TGTGCCATCAGTGAGTGGGACAGGAACTATGGCTACACCTTC
cdr3_aa: CAISEWDRNYGYTF

v_call: TRBV29-1
j_call: TRBJ2-7
d_call: TRBD1
clone_size: -
cdr3_nt: TGCAGCGTTGGGGCCGGGACAGGCTCCTACGAGCAGTACTTC
cdr3_aa: CSVGAGTGSYEQYF

v_call: TRBV2
j_call: TRBJ1-1
d_call: -
clone_size: -
cdr3_nt: TGTGCCAGCAGTGAAGGGAGGGTCATGAACACTGAAGCTTTCTTT
cdr3_aa: CASSEGRVMNTEAFF

v_call: TRBV30
j_call: TRBJ1-1
d_call: TRBD1
clone_size: many
cdr3_nt: TGTGCCTGGAGTAGAGTAGGGGGCTGGAACACTGAAGCTTTCTTT
cdr3_aa: CAWSRVGGWNTEAFF

v_call: TRBV4-2
j_call: TRBJ2-3
d_call: TRBD2
clone_size: -
cdr3_nt: TGTGCCAGCAGCCAAGTAAGCGGGGGGGCAGCAGATACGCAGTATTTT
cdr3_aa: CASSQVSGGAADTQYF

v_call: TRBV2
j_call: TRBJ1-3
d_call: -
clone_size: -
cdr3_nt: TGTGCCAGCAGTGAAAATGCGCGCTCTGGAAACACCATATATTTT
cdr3_aa: CASSENARSGNTIYF

v_call: TRBV6-6
j_call: TRBJ1-5
d_call: TRBD1
clone_size: -
cdr3_nt: TGTGCCAGCAGCGACCGACAGGGTCAACATCAGCCCCAGCATTTT
cdr3_aa: CASSDRQGQHQPQHF

v_call: TRBV19
j_call: TRBJ2-2
d_call: TRBD1
clone_size: -
cdr3_nt: TGTGCCAGTAGTCACCGGGACAGGGGCACCGGGGAGCTGTTTTTT
cdr3_aa: CASSHRDRGTGELFF

v_call: TRBV9
j_call: TRBJ1-2
d_call: -
clone_size: -
cdr3_nt: TGTGCCAGCAGCGTAGCTGACATTAACTATGGCTACACCTTC
cdr3_aa: CASSVADINYGYTF

v_call: TRBV21-1
j_call: TRBJ1-5
d_call: -
clone_size: -
cdr3_nt: TGTGCCAGCAGCAGTGGGGGCGAAGGAAATCAGCCCCAGCATTTT
cdr3_aa: CASSSGGEGNQPQHF

v_call: TRBV19
j_call: TRBJ1-5
d_call: -
clone_size: once
cdr3_nt: TGTGCCAGTAGTCCCCCAGGGGATCTGCCCCAGCATTTT
cdr3_aa: CASSPPGDLPQHF

v_call: TRBV4-2
j_call: TRBJ1-5
d_call: -
clone_size: -
cdr3_nt: TGTGCCAGCAGCCAAGACAGGGGTCAGCCCCAGCATTTT
cdr3_aa: CASSQDRGQPQHF

v_call: TRBV6-5
j_call: TRBJ2-1
d_call: TRBD1
clone_size: -
cdr3_nt: TGTGCCAGCAGTTTGGGACAGCACCCTCGGTTCTTC
cdr3_aa: CASSLGQHPRFF

v_call: TRBV18
j_call: TRBJ1-1
d_call: -
clone_size: -
cdr3_nt: TGTGCCACCTTCCCGATAGGGGGAAACACTGAAGCTTTCTTT
cdr3_aa: CATFPIGGNTEAFF

v_call: TRBV28
j_call: TRBJ1-1
d_call: TRBD1
clone_size: -
cdr3_nt: TGTGCCAGCAGTGGGGGGGGACAGGGGCGGTACGATGAAGCTTTCTTT
cdr3_aa: CASSGGGQGRYDEAFF

v_call: TRBV9
j_call: TRBJ1-3
d_call: -
clone_size: -
cdr3_nt: TGTGCCAGCAGCGTGGACAGCTTCTACTCTGGAAACACCATATATTTT
cdr3_aa: CASSVDSFYSGNTIYF

v_call: TRBV5-1
j_call: TRBJ2-5
d_call: -
clone_size: -
cdr3_nt: TGCGCCAGCAGCTCTGATCTAGCGTACCAAGAGACCCAGTACTTC
cdr3_aa: CASSSDLAYQETQYF

v_call: TRBV6-2/TRBV6-3
j_call: TRBJ2-3
d_call: -
clone_size: once
cdr3_nt: TGTGCCAGCAGTTACCAGGCAAGCACAGATACGCAGTATTTT
cdr3_aa: CASSYQASTDTQYF

v_call: TRBV19
j_call: TRBJ1-1
d_call: -
clone_size: -
cdr3_nt: TGTGCCAGTAGCCCGAGGAGGGTAGCTAACACTGAAGCTTTCTTT
cdr3_aa: CASSPRRVANTEAFF

v_call: TRBV27
j_call: TRBJ1-6
d_call: TRBD1
clone_size: -
cdr3_nt: TGTGCCAGCAGTCAACGACAGGGATTACCCCCCCTCCACTTT
cdr3_aa: CASSQRQGLPPLHF

v_call: TRBV9
j_call: TRBJ1-4
d_call: TRBD1
clone_size: -
cdr3_nt: TGTGCCAGCAGCGCAGGGGGCCTTGAAAAACTGTTTTTT
cdr3_aa: CASSAGGLEKLFF

v_call: TRBV7-3
j_call: TRBJ2-1
d_call: TRBD2
clone_size: -
cdr3_nt: TGTGCCAGCAGCCTATTAGCGGGAGGGCGCAATGAGCAGTTCTTC
cdr3_aa: CASSLLAGGRNEQFF

v_call: TRBV2
j_call: TRBJ2-3
d_call: -
clone_size: -
cdr3_nt: TGTGCCAGCAGGAGCGGGACAGATACGCAGTATTTT
cdr3_aa: CASRSGTDTQYF

v_call: TRBV9
j_call: TRBJ1-2
d_call: -
clone_size: -
cdr3_nt: TGTGCCAGCAGCGCCGGGAGGAACTATGGCTACACCTTC
cdr3_aa: CASSAGRNYGYTF

v_call: TRBV25-1
j_call: TRBJ1-2
d_call: -
clone_size: -
cdr3_nt: TGTGCCAGCCGTGCCCAGGGCGGCTACACCTTC
cdr3_aa: CASRAQGGYTF

v_call: TRBV9
j_call: TRBJ1-2
d_call: -
clone_size: -
cdr3_nt: TGTGCCAGCAGCGCATCCGGGACACGCTATGGCTACACCTTC
cdr3_aa: CASSASGTRYGYTF

v_call: TRBV29-1
j_call: TRBJ2-1
d_call: -
clone_size: -
cdr3_nt: TGCAGCGTTCTAGGCGGGAACGCCTACAATGAGCAGTTCTTC
cdr3_aa: CSVLGGNAYNEQFF

v_call: TRBV5-1
j_call: TRBJ2-7
d_call: -
clone_size: -
cdr3_nt: TGCGCCAGCAGCCCGGTGACAGGACAGATATCCTACGAGCAGTACTTC
cdr3_aa: CASSPVTGQISYEQYF

v_call: TRBV6-2/TRBV6-3
j_call: TRBJ2-7
d_call: TRBD1
clone_size: -
cdr3_nt: TGTGCCAGCAGTTACCGACAGGGTCCCTACGAGCAGTACTTC
cdr3_aa: CASSYRQGPYEQYF

v_call: TRBV9
j_call: TRBJ2-6
d_call: -
clone_size: -
cdr3_nt: TGTGCCAGCAGCGAAAGACAGTCGGCTGGGGCCAACGTCCTGACTTTC
cdr3_aa: CASSERQSAGANVLTF

v_call: TRBV5-1
j_call: TRBJ2-7
d_call: -
clone_size: -
cdr3_nt: TGCGCCAGCAGCTTGGTCGGGTTCCCCTACGAGCAGTACTTC
cdr3_aa: CASSLVGFPYEQYF

v_call: TRBV5-1
j_call: TRBJ2-3
d_call: TRBD2
clone_size: -
cdr3_nt: TGCGCCAGCAGCTTGGAGCTAGCGGGGGGCACAGATACGCAGTATTTT
cdr3_aa: CASSLELAGGTDTQYF

v_call: TRBV9
j_call: TRBJ2-3
d_call: -
clone_size: -
cdr3_nt: TGTGCCAGCAGCGTGGCGGGGGCAGGCACAGATACGCAGTATTTT
cdr3_aa: CASSVAGAGTDTQYF

v_call: TRBV24-1
j_call: TRBJ2-2
d_call: -
clone_size: -
cdr3_nt: TGTGCCACCAGGGGACAAGGGAACACCGGGGAGCTGTTTTTT
cdr3_aa: CATRGQGNTGELFF

v_call: TRBV7-6
j_call: TRBJ1-2
d_call: -
clone_size: -
cdr3_nt: TGTGCCAGCAGCCCGTCTGGGGCGGAGTATGGCTACACCTTC
cdr3_aa: CASSPSGAEYGYTF

v_call: TRBV7-3
j_call: TRBJ2-1
d_call: TRBD1
clone_size: -
cdr3_nt: TGTGCCAGCAGCTTCAGACAGGGGGACTACAATGAGCAGTTCTTC
cdr3_aa: CASSFRQGDYNEQFF

v_call: TRBV28
j_call: TRBJ1-5
d_call: -
clone_size: -
cdr3_nt: TGTGCCAGCTTCGACAGGCAAGCAACTCAGCCCCAGCATTTT
cdr3_aa: CASFDRQATQPQHF

v_call: TRBV18
j_call: TRBJ2-7
d_call: TRBD1
clone_size: -
cdr3_nt: TGTGCCAGCTCACCGGACAGGAATCCCTACGAGCAGTACTTC
cdr3_aa: CASSPDRNPYEQYF